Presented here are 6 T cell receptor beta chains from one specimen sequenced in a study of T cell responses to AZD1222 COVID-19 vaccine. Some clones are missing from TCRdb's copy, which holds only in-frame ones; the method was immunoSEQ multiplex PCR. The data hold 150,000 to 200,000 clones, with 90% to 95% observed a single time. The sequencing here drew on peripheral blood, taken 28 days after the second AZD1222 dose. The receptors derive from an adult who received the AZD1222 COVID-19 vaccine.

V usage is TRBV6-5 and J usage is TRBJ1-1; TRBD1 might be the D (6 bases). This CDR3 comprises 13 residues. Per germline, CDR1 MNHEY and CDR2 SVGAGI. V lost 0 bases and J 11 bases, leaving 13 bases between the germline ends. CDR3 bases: TGTGCCAGCAGTTACTCTGGGGGCGTGAGGGCTTTCTTT. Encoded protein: CASSYSGGVRAFF.

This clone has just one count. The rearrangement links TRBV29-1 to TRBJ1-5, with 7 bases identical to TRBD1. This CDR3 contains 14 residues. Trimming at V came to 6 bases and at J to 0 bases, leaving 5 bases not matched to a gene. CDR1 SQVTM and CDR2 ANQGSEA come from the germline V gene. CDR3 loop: CSVATGYSNQPQHF. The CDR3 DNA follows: TGCAGCGTAGCGACAGGGTATAGCAATCAGCCCCAGCATTTT.

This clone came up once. Written as DNA, the CDR3 is TGTGCCAGCAGCGTTAGGGCTAGCGGGACTAACACCGGGGAGCTGTTTTTT. Translated: CASSVRASGTNTGELFF. The genes are TRBV9 and TRBJ2-2, with TRBD2 matching over 9 bases. CDR3 size: 17 residues. The V and J ends lost 2 bases and 2 bases, in that order; junction bases with no gene match: 7. The germline V gene has CDR1 SGDLS and CDR2 YYNGEE.

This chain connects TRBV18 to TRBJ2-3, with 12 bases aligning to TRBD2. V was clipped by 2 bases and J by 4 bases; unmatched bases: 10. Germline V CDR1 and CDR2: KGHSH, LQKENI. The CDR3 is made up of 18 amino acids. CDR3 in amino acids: CASSPRTSGVGPADTQYF. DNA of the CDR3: TGTGCCAGCTCACCAAGGACTAGCGGGGTCGGTCCGGCAGATACGCAGTATTTT.

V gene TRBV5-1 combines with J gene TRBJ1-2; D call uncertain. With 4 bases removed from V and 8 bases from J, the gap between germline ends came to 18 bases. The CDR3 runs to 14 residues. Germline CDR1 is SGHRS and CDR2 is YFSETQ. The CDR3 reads CASSPGQDGVGYTF. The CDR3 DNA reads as TGCGCCAGCAGCCCGGGCCAGGACGGGGTAGGCTACACCTTC.

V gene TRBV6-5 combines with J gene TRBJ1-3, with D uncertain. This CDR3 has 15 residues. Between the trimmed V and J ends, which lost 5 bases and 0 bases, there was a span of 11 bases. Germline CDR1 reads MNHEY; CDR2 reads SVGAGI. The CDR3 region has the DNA TGTGCCAGCAGTAACGGACGGGCCTCTGGAAACACCATATATTTT. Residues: CASSNGRASGNTIYF.